The 4 T cell receptor beta chains below come from one sample, sequenced in a study of tissue T cells after allogeneic stem cell transplantation. Regarding time point: mouse harvest day 7 after allogeneic transplant. Each mouse received 10^7 T-cell-depleted marrow cells plus 10^6 splenic CD5+ T cells by tail vein. Only in-frame clones appear in the TCRdb table, and some are missing; sequencing was by immunoSEQ multiplex PCR. This sample carries roughly 8,200 clones, around 40% of them seen once, and the ten largest clones take roughly 2%. Input material: skin. All receptors derive from a female BALB/c mouse given C57BL/6 T cells with graft-versus-host disease after an allogeneic hematopoietic cell transplant.

With regard to this clone: Mouse germline and gene names are used. The CDR3 end falls 1 residue outside the read, so it is completed with the germline J gene. The chain joins TRBV3 to TRBJ2-5; the D gene is possibly TRBD2 (7 bases). The CDR3 extends over 15 amino acids. V was clipped by 4 bases and J by 2 bases, with 13 bases between them. Looked up from germline, CDR1 is SNHLY and CDR2 is FYNGKV (reference sequence). The sequenced part of the CDR3 DNA is TGTGCCAGCAGCTCTTCCTGGGGGCTCCAAGACACCCAGTAC. It translates to CASSSSWGLQDTQY. The full-length CDR3 reads as CASSSSWGLQDTQYF. Based on the CDR3 plus reference TRBV3 and TRBJ2-5, the full variable domain is GPKVLQIPSHQIIDMGQMVTLNCDPVSNHLYFYWYKQILGQQMEFLVNFYNGKVMEKSKLFKDQFSVERPDGSYFTLKIQPTALEDSAVYFCASSSSWGLQDTQYFGPGTRLLVL.

In the case of this clone: Here the gene names and germline are mouse. This CDR3 is CASSTGISNERLFF. CDR3 bases read: TGTGCCAGCTCTACAGGAATTTCCAACGAAAGATTATTT. The chain is built from TRBV12-2 and TRBJ1-4, with D perhaps matching TRBD1 (5 bases). The read terminates 1 residue before the CDR3 end, so the remaining end is supplied by the germline J gene. There are 14 residues in the CDR3. Germline V gene sequence: CDR1 SGHLS, CDR2 HYDKME. Trimming removed 3 bases at V and 0 bases at J, with 7 bases between.

This clone is medium-sized by share. Gene and germline names: mouse. With the read ending 1 residue before the CDR3 end, the germline J gene is used to fill in that end. V gene TRBV16 combines with J gene TRBJ2-3, with a tentative D call TRBD1 (7 bases). Germline loops: CDR1 SGHSA, CDR2 FRNQAP. V was trimmed by 0 bases and J by 0 bases, leaving 13 bases between them. The CDR3 spans 17 residues. CDR3 loop: CASSLDSRGPSAETLYF. The part of the CDR3 DNA that was read is TGTGCAAGCAGCTTAGATAGTAGGGGGCCTAGTGCAGAAACGCTGTAT. The variable domain in full, completed from reference TRBV16 and TRBJ2-3, reads NAGVIQTPRHKVTGKGQEATLWCEPISGHSAVFWYRQTIVQGLEFLTYFRNQAPIDDSGMPKERFSAQMPNQSHSTLKIQSTQPQDSAVYLCASSLDSRGPSAETLYFGSGTRLTVL.

This clone qualifies as medium-sized. Gene and germline names: mouse. The read comes to an end 1 residue before the CDR3 does, leaving the germline J gene to fill in the end. The rearrangement links TRBV12-1 to TRBJ2-7; 11 positions match TRBD1. In germline, CDR1 is SGHSN, CDR2 HYEKVE. V was clipped by 2 bases and J by 5 bases; unmatched bases: 1. This CDR3 is built from 13 residues. The CDR3 sequence: CASSRTGGHEQYF. The DNA read from the CDR3 is TGTGCCAGCTCTCGGACAGGGGGCCATGAACAGTAC.